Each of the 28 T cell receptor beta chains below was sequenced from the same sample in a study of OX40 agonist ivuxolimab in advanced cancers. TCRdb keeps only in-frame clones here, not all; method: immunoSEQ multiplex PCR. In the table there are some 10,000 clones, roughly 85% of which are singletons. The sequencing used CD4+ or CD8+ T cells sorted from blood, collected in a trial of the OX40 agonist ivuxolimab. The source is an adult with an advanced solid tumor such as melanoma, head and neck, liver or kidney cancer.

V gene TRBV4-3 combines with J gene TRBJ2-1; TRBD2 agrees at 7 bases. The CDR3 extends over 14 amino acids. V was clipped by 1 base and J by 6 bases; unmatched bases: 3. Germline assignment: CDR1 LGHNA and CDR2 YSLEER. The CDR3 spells CASSQVAGLNEQFF. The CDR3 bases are TGCGCCAGCAGCCAAGTAGCGGGCCTCAATGAGCAGTTCTTC.

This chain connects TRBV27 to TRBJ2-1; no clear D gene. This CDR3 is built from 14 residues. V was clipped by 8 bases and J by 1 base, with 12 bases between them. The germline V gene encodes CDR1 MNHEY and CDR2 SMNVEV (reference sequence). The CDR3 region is CASPQVLSYNEQFF. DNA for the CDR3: TGTGCCAGCCCGCAGGTTCTATCCTACAATGAGCAGTTCTTC.

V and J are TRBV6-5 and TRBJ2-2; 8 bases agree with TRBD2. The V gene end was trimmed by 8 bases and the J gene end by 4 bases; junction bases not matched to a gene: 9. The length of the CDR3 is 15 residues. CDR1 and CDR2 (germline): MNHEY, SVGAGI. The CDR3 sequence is CASREGFVATGELFF. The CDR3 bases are TGTGCCAGCCGGGAGGGCTTCGTTGCCACCGGGGAGCTGTTTTTT.

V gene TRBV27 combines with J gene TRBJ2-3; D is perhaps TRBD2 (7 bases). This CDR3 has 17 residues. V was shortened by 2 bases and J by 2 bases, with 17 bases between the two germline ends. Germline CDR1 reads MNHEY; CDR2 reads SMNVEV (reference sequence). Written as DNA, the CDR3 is TGTGCCAGCAGTTTAGTCCCCACAGGGACTATCACAGATACGCAGTATTTT. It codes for CASSLVPTGTITDTQYF.

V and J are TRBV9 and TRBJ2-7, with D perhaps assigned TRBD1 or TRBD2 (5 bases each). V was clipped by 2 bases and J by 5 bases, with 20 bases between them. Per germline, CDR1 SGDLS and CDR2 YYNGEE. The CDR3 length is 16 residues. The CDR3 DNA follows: TGTGCCAGCAGCGTCAGAGACTATGGGACCGGGGACGAGCAGTACTTC. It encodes CASSVRDYGTGDEQYF.

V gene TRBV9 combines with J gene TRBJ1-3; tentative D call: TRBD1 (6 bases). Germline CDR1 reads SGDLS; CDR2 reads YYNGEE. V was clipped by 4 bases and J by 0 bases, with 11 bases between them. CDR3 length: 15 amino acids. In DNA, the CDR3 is TGTGCCAGCAGCTCCTCGGGGGCCTCTGGAAACACCATATATTTT. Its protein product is CASSSSGASGNTIYF. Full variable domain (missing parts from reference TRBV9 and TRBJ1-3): DSGVTQTPKHLITATGQRVTLRCSPRSGDLSVYWYQQSLDQGLQFLIQYYNGEERAKGNILERFSAQQFPDLHSELNLSSLELGDSALYFCASSSSGASGNTIYFGEGSWLTVV.

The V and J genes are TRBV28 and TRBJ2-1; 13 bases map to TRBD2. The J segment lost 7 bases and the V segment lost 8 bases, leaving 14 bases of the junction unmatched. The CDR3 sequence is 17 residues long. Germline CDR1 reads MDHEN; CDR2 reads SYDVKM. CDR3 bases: TGTGCCAGCGGACTAGCGGGAGTTTCCCTAATGATGAATGAGCAGTTCTTC. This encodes CASGLAGVSLMMNEQFF.

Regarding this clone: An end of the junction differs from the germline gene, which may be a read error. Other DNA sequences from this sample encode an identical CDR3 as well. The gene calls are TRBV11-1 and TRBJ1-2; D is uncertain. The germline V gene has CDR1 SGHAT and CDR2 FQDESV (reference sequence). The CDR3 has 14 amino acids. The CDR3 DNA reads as TGCGCCAGCAGCTTAGCACCGGCTAACTATGGCTACACCTTC. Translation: CASSLAPANYGYTF.

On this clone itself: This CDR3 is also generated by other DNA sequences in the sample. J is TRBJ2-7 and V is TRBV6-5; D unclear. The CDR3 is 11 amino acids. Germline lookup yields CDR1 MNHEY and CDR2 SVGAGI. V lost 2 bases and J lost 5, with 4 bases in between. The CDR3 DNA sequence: TGTGCCAGCAGTTACGGGGACGAGCAGTACTTC. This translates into CASSYGDEQYF.

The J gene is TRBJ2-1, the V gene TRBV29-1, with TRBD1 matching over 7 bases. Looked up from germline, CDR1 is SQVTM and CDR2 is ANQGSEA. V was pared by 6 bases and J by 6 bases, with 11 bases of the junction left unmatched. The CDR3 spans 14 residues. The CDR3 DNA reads TGCAGCGTAGACCTTGCAGACAGGGTCAATGAGCAGTTCTTC. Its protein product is CSVDLADRVNEQFF.

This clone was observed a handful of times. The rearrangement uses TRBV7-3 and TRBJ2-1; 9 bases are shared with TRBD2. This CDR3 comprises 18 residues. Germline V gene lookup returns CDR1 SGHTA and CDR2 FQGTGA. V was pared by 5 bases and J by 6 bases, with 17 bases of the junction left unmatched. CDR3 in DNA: TGTGCCAGCAGCAGAACGGTGAGGCTAGCGGGATCCGGCAATGAGCAGTTCTTC. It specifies CASSRTVRLAGSGNEQFF.

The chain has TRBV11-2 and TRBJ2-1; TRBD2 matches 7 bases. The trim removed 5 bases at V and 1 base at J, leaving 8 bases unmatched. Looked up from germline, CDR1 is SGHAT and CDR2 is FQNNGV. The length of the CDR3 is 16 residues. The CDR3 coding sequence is TGTGCCAGCAGCCTATATTCGGGGGGTTCCTACAATGAGCAGTTCTTC. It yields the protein CASSLYSGGSYNEQFF.

The DNA of the CDR3 is TGCGCCAGCAGCCCCCATCCGAGCGGCAATGAGCAGTTCTTC. Amino acids: CASSPHPSGNEQFF. The chain combines TRBV4-1 with TRBJ2-1; the D gene is possibly TRBD2 (5 bases). There are 14 residues in the CDR3. Germline V gives CDR1 MGHRA, CDR2 YSYEKL. The V and J ends lost 4 bases and 6 bases respectively, with 13 bases between them.

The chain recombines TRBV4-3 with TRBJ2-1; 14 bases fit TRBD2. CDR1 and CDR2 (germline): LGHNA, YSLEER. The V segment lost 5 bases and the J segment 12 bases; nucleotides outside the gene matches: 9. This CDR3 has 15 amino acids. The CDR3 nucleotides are TGCGCCAGCAGCTACGGGACTAGCGGGAGTCTGGGGCAGTTCTTC. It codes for CASSYGTSGSLGQFF.

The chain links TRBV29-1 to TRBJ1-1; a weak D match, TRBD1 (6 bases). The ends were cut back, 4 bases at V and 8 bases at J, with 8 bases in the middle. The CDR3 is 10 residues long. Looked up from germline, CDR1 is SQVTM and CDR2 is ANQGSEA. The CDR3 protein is CSVVQGEAFF. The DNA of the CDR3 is TGCAGCGTTGTACAGGGAGAAGCTTTCTTT.

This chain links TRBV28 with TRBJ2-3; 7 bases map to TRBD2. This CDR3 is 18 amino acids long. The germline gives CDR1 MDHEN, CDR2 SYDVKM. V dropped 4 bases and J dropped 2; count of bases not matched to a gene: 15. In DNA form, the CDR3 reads TGTGCCAGCAGTTCTACCTGGAGTAGCGGGTTCTTCACAGATACGCAGTATTTT. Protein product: CASSSTWSSGFFTDTQYF.

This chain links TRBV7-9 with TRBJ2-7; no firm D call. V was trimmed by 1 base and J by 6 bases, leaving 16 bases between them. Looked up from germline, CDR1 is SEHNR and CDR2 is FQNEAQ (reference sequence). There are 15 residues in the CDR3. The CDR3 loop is CASSLVLQGKSEQYF. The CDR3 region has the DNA TGTGCCAGCAGCTTAGTGTTGCAAGGGAAAAGCGAGCAGTACTTC.

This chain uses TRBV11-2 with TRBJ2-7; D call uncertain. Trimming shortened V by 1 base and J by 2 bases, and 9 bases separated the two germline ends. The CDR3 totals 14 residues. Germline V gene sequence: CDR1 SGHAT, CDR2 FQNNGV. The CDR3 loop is CASSLGGGTYEQYF. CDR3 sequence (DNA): TGTGCCAGCAGCTTAGGTGGCGGAACCTACGAGCAGTACTTC.

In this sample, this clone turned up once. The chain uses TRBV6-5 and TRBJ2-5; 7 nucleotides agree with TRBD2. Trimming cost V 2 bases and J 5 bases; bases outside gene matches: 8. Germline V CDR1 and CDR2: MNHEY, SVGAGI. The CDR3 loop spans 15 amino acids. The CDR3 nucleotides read TGTGCCAGCAGTTACGGCGGGAGTAGTTGGGAGACCCAGTACTTC. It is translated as CASSYGGSSWETQYF.

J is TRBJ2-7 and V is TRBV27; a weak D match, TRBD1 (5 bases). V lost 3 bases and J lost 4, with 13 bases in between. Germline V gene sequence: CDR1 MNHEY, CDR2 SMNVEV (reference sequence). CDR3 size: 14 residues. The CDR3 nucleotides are TGTGCCAGCAGTTTCCAGGGCAATTCTTACGAGCAGTACTTC. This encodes CASSFQGNSYEQYF.

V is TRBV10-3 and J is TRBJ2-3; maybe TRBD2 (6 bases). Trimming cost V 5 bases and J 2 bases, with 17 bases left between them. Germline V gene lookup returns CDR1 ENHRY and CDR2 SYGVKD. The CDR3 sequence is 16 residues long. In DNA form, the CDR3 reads TGTGCCATCAGTCACGGAGGGTTTGAAATCACAGATACGCAGTATTTT. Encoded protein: CAISHGGFEITDTQYF.

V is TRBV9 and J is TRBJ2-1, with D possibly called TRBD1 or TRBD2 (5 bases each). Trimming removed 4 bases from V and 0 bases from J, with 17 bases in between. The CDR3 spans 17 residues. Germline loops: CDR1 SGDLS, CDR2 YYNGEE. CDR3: CASSPGTADFSYNEQFF. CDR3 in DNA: TGTGCCAGCAGCCCGGGGACGGCCGATTTCTCCTACAATGAGCAGTTCTTC.

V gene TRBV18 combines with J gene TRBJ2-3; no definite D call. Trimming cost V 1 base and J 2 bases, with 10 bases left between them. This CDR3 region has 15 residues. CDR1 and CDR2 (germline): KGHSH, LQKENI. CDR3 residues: CASSPQVSTTDTQYF. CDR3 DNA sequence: TGTGCCAGCTCACCACAGGTCAGCACCACAGATACGCAGTATTTT. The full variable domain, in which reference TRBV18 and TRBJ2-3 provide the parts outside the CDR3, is NAGVMQNPRHLVRRRGQEARLRCSPMKGHSHVYWYRQLPEEGLKFMVYLQKENIIDESGMPKERFSAEFPKEGPSILRIQQVVRGDSAAYFCASSPQVSTTDTQYFGPGTRLTVL.

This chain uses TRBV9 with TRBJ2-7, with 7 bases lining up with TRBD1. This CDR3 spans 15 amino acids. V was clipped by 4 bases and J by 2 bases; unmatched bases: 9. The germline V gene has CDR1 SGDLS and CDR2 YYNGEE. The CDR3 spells CASSPGSGGTYEQYF. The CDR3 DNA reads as TGTGCCAGCAGCCCAGGCTCAGGGGGAACCTACGAGCAGTACTTC.

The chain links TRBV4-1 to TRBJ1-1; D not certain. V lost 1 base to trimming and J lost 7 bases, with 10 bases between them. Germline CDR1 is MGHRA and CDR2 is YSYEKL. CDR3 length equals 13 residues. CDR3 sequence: CASSQGGRGEAFF. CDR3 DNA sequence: TGCGCCAGCAGCCAAGGAGGAAGAGGTGAAGCTTTCTTT.

The CDR3, as DNA: TGTGCCGGCCAGGGGGAGGAGGCCGAGCAGTACTTC. Translation: CAGQGEEAEQYF. The chain joins TRBV28 to TRBJ2-7; D is possibly TRBD1 (7 bases). The ends were cut back, 11 bases at V and 6 bases at J, with 17 bases in the middle. This CDR3 has 12 residues. CDR1 and CDR2 from the germline V gene are MDHEN and SYDVKM. Complete variable domain (other parts from reference TRBV28 and TRBJ2-7): DVKVTQSSRYLVKRTGEKVFLECVQDMDHENMFWYRQDPGLGLRLIYFSYDVKMKEKGDIPEGYSVSREKKERFSLILESASTNQTSMYLCAGQGEEAEQYFGPGTRLTVT.

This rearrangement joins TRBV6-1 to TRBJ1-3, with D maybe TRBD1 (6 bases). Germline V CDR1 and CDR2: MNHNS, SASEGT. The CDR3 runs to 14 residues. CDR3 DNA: TGTGCTGTAGGGGGGGCCACTGCTGGAAACACCATATATTTT. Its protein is CAVGGATAGNTIYF.

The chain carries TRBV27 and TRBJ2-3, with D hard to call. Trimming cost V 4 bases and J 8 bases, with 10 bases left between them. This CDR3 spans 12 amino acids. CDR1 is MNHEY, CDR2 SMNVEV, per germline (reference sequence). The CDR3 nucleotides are TGTGCCAGCAGTTGGGGTGGGCCTACGCAGTATTTT. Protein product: CASSWGGPTQYF.